This TCR beta chain was recorded in a study of regulatory T cells in long-lasting Graves disease. About the study: Patients with persistent Graves' disease had over 5 years of antithyroid drugs and persistent TSH receptor antibodies.

This clonotype has just a few counts. The CDR3 sequence is 15 residues long. V lost 0 bases and J 1 base, leaving 9 bases between the germline ends. CDR1 is MNHNY and CDR2 is SVGAGI in the germline V gene (reference sequence). Regarding time point: persistent/refractory GD, antithyroid drugs over 5 years with positive TRAb. Generation of the TCR library employed RNA extracted from PBMCs. Construction of TCR beta libraries relied on iRepertoire HTBI primers and on Arm-PCR targeting CDR3 regions. A single record per CDR3 protein comes from TCRdb applying MiXCR to the multiplex PCR reads. The sample comprises nearly 350,000 distinct CDR3 sequences, around 20% of which are singletons, and over 25% rests with the top ten.

V usage is TRBV6-6 and J usage is TRBJ1-1, with a weak D call TRBD1 (5 bases). The receptor was isolated from a female donor with Graves disease. This specimen was peripheral blood mononuclear cells (PBMCs), taken when the disease was refractory, from a patient treated with antithyroid drugs. The CDR3: CASSYSRGTNTEAFF. The CDR3 nucleotides read TGTGCCAGCAGTTACTCGAGGGGAACGAACACTGAAGCTTTCTTT.